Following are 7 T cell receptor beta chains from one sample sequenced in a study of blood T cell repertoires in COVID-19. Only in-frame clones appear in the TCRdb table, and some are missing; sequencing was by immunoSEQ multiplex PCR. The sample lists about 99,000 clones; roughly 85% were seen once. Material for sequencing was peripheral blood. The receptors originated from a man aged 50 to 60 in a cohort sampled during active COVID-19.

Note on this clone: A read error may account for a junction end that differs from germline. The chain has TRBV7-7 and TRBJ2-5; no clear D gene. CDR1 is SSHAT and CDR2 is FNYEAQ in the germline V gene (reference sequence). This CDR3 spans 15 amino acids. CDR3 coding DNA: TGTGCTAGCAGCGCGTCCCCCTCTCGGCAAGAGACCCAGTACTTC. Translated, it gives CASSASPSRQETQYF.

The CDR3 sequence is CASSKWAREPNGDESSEAFF. DNA of the CDR3: TGTGCCAGCAGCAAATGGGCCAGGGAACCTAACGGAGACGAATCCTCTGAAGCTTTCTTT. This rearrangement joins TRBV21-1 to TRBJ1-1; TRBD1 was called by the table and not checked on the DNA. TRBV21-1 is described as a pseudogene. The CDR3 runs 20 residues.

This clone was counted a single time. The CDR3 region has the DNA TGTGCCAGCGCGACTGAAGATACGCAGTATTTT. This encodes CASATEDTQYF. V usage is TRBV6-5 and J usage is TRBJ2-3; D gene uncertain. There are 11 residues in the CDR3. Trimming took 8 bases from V and 5 from J, leaving 8 bases between them. Germline V gene data show CDR1 as MNHEY and CDR2 as SVGAGI.

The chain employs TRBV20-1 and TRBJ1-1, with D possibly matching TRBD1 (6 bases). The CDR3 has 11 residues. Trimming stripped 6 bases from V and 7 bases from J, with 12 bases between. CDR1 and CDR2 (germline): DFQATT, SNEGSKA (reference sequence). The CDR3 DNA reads TGCAGTGCCCCGGACAGCAGTGAAGCTTTCTTT. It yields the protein CSAPDSSEAFF.

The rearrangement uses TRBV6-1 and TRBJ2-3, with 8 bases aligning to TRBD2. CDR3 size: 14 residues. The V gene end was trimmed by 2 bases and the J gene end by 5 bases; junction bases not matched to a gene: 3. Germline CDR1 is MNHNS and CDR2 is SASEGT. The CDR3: CASSEFGGEDTQYF. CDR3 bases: TGTGCCAGCAGTGAATTCGGGGGGGAAGATACGCAGTATTTT.

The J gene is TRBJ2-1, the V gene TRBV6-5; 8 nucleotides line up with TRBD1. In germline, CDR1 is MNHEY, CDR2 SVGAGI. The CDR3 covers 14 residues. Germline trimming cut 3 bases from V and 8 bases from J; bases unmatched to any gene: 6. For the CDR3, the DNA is TGTGCCAGCAGTTATGCAGGGGGCTGGGATGAGCAGTTCTTC. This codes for CASSYAGGWDEQFF.

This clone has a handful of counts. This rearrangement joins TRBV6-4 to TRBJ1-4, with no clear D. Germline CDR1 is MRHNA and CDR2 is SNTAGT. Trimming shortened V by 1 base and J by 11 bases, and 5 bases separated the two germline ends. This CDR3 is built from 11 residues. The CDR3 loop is CASSDLEKLFF. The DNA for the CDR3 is TGTGCCAGCAGTGACTTGGAGAAACTGTTTTTT.